The clone carrying this T cell receptor (beta chain) was seen ten or more times. The target antigen is unknown. These data are taken from a study of metastatic and nonmetastatic thyroid tumors. Study-wide points: Benign nodules reportedly had significantly lower TCR beta diversity than malignant thyroid tumors in blood and tumor.

Every patient underwent thyroid surgery untreated. MiXCR reprocessed the PCR reads for TCRdb. The profile shows tens of thousands of clones, roughly 4.2% of them singletons. In germline, CDR1 is DFQATT, CDR2 SNEGSKA (reference sequence). Trimming shortened V by 6 bases and J by 6 bases, and 15 bases separated the two germline ends. The CDR3 is 13 residues long. The chain joins TRBV20-1 to TRBJ2-1; D is unclear. The sequenced material came from blood. This sequence was found in a female donor with papillary thyroid cancer or a benign thyroid nodule (not recorded which). Some clones in this sample may be carry-over from other donors' samples. CDR3 nucleotide sequence: TGCAGTGCGACCCGACAAGCTGCCAATGAGCAGTTCTTC. Translating it yields CSATRQAANEQFF.